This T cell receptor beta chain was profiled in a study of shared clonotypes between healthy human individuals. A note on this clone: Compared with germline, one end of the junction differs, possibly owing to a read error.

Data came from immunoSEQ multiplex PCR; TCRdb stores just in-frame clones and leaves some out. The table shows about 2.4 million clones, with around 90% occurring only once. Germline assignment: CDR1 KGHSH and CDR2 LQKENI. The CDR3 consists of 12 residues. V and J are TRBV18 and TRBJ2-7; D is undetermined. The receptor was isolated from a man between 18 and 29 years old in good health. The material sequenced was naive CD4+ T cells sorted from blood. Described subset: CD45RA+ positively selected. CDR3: CASSPMGILPSF. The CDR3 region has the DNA TGTGCCAGCTCACCAATGGGGATCTTACCAAGCTTC.